The clone carrying this TCR beta chain showed up just a few times. What it binds is not known. This sample was taken from a study of vaccination effects on CD4 cells after COVID-19. Using immunoSEQ multiplex PCR, the repertoire was profiled, and TCRdb retains in-frame clones only, with some absent. The sample gives approximately 83,000 clones, roughly 73% of which show up once; more than 0.95% is in the top ten. Germline CDR1 SGHAT, CDR2 FQDESV (reference sequence). The trim removed 5 bases at V and 6 bases at J, leaving 6 bases unmatched. This CDR3 is 13 amino acids long. Antigen-specific CD4+ T cells expanded by the ViraFEST assay with viral peptide pools were then sequenced. Isolating CD4+ T cells followed less than 11 days of culture. Each participant received a vaccine that was either BNT162b2 or mRNA-1273, given as two doses. It was on days 3 and 7 that half the medium was replaced with IL-2 medium.

The source material was CD4+ T cells from PBMCs cultured with HCoV-OC43 spike peptides, sampled after COVID-19 vaccination. Subset: HCoV-OC43 spike overlapping peptide pool stimulation. The TCR was taken from a human donor who received a COVID-19 vaccine. The rearrangement joins TRBV11-1 to TRBJ2-7, with 8 bases fitting TRBD2. Here the CDR3 reads CASSQTSVSEQYV. The CDR3 nucleotides read TGTGCCAGCAGCCAGACTAGCGTTTCCGAGCAGTACGTC.